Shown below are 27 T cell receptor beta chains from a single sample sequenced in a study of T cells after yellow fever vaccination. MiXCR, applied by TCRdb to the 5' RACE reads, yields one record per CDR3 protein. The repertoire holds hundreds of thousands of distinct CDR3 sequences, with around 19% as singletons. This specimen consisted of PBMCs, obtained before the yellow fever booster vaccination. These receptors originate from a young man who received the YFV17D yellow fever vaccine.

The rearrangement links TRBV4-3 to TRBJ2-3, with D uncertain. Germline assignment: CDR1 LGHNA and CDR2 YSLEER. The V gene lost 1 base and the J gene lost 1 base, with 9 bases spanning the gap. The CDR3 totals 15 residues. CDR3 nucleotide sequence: TGCGCCAGCAGCCAAGTCACAGTTGGCACAGATACGCAGTATTTT. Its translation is CASSQVTVGTDTQYF.

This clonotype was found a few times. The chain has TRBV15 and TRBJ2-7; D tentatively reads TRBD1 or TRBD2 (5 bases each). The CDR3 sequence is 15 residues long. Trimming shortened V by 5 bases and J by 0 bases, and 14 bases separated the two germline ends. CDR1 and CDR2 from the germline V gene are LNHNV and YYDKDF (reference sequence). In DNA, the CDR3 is TGTGCCACCAGCCTGGGGGTCCTTAGCTCCTACGAGCAGTACGTC. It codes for CATSLGVLSSYEQYV.

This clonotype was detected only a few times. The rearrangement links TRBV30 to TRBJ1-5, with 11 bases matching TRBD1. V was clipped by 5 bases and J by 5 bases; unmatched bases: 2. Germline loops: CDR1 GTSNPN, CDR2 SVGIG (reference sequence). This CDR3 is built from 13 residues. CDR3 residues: CAWAGQGDQPQHF. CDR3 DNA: TGTGCCTGGGCGGGACAGGGGGATCAGCCCCAGCATTTT.

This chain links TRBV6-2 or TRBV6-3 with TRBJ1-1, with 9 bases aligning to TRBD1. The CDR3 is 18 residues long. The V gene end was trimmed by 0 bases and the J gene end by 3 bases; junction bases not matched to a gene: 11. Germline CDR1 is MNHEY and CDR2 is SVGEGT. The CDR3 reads CASSYSFLSRDRDTEAFF. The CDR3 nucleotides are TGTGCCAGCAGTTACTCATTCCTCTCCCGGGACAGGGACACTGAAGCTTTCTTT.

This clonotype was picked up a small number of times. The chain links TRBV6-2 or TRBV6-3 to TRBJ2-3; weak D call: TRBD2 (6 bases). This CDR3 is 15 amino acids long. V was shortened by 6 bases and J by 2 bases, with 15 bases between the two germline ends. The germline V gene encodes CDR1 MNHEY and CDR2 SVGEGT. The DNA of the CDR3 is TGTGCCAGCAGGACCATAGGAGGGAACACAGATACGCAGTATTTT. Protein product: CASRTIGGNTDTQYF.

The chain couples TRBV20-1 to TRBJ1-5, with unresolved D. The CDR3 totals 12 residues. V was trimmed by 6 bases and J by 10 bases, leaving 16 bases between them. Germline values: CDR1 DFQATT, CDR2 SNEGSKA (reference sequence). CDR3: CSATRVWQPQHF. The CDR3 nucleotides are TGCAGTGCCACCCGGGTGTGGCAACCCCAGCATTTT.

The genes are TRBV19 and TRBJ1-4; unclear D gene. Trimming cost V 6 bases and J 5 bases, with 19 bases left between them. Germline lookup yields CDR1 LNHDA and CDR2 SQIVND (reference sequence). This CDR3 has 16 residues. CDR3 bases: TGTGCCAGTAGAAGGAAGTGGGAGGCATCGAATGAAAAACTGTTTTTT. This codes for CASRRKWEASNEKLFF.

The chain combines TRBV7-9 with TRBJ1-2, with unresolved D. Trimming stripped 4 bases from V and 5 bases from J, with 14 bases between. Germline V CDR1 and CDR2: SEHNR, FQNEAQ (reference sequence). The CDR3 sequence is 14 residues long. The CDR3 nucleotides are TGTGCCAGCAGCTATCGGACCGAAAAGTATGGCTACACCTTC. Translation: CASSYRTEKYGYTF. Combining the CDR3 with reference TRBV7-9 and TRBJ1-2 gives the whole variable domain DTGVSQNPRHKITKRGQNVTFRCDPISEHNRLYWYRQTLGQGPEFLTYFQNEAQLEKSRLLSDRFSAERPKGSFSTLEIQRTEQGDSAMYLCASSYRTEKYGYTFGSGTRLTVV.

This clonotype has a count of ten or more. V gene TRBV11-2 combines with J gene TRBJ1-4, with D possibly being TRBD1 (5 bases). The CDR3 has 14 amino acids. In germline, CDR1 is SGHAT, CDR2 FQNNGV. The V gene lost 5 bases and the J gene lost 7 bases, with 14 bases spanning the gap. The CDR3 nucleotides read TGTGCCAGCAGCCAACAGGAATTTAGTGAAAAACTGTTTTTT. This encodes CASSQQEFSEKLFF.

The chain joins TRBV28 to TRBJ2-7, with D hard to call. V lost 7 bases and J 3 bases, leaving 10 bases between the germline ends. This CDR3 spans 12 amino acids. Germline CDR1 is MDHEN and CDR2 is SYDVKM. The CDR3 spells CASTNSNYEQYV. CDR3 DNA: TGTGCCAGCACAAACAGCAACTACGAGCAGTACGTC.

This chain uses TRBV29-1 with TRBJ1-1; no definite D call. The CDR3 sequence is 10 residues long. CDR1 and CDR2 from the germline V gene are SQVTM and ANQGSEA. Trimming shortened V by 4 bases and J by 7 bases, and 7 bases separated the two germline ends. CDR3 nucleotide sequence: TGCAGCGTTGTGTCTGGTGAAGCTTTCTTT. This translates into CSVVSGEAFF. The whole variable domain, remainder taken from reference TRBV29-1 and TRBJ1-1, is SAVISQKPSRDICQRGTSLTIQCQVDSQVTMMFWYRQQPGQSLTLIATANQGSEATYESGFVIDKFPISRPNLTFSTLTVSNMSPEDSSIYLCSVVSGEAFFGQGTRLTVV.

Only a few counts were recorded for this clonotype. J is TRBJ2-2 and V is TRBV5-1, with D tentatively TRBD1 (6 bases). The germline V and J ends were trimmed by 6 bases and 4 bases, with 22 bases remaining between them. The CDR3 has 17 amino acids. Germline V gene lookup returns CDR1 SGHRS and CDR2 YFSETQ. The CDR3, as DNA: TGCGCCAGCACAAAAGTCGGGGCAGGGGTCCTCACCGGGGAGCTGTTTTTT. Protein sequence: CASTKVGAGVLTGELFF.

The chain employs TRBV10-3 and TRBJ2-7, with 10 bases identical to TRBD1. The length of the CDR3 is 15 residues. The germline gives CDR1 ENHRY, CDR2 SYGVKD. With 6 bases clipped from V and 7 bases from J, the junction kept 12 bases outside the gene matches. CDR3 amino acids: CAIRDGQGVLGEQYV. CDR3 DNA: TGTGCCATCAGAGACGGACAGGGGGTACTTGGTGAGCAGTACGTC.

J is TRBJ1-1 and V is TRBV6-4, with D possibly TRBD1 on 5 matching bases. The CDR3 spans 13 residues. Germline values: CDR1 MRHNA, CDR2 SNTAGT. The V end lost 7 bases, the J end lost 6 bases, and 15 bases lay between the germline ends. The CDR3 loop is CASKRDVGAEAFF. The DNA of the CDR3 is TGTGCCAGCAAAAGGGACGTGGGTGCTGAAGCTTTCTTT.

The CDR3 here is CASSYWTGGAGEQYF. The CDR3, as DNA: TGTGCCAGCAGTTACTGGACAGGGGGCGCTGGGGAGCAGTACTTC. This sequence joins TRBV6-5 and TRBJ2-7, with 11 nucleotides matching TRBD1. Germline V lookup: CDR1 MNHEY, CDR2 SVGAGI. V trimming: 1 base; J trimming: 7 bases; junction bases outside the gene matches: 6. The CDR3 contains 15 residues.

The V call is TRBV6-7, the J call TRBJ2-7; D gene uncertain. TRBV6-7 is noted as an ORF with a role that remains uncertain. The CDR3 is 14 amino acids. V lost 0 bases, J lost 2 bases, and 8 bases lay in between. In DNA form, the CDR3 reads TGTGCCAGCAGTTACTCGATCCAGACCTACGAGCAGTACGTC. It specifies CASSYSIQTYEQYV.

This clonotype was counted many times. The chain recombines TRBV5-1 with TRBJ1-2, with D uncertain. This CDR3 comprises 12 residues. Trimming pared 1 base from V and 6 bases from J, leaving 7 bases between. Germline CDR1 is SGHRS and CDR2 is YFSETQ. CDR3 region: CASSLHADGYTF. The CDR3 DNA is TGCGCCAGCAGCTTGCATGCGGATGGCTACACCTTC.

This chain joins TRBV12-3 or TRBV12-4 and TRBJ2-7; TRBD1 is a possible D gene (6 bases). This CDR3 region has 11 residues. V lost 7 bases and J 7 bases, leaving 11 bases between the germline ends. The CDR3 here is CASTTGPEQYF. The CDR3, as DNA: TGTGCCAGCACGACAGGTCCTGAGCAGTACTTC.

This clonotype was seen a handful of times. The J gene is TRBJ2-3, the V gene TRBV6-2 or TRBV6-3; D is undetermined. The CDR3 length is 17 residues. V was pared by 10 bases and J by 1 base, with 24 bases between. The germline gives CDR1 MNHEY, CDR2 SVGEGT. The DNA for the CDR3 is TGTGCCACCATCGCCTATAGCAATGAGGTTGGCACAGATACGCAGTATTTT. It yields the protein CATIAYSNEVGTDTQYF.

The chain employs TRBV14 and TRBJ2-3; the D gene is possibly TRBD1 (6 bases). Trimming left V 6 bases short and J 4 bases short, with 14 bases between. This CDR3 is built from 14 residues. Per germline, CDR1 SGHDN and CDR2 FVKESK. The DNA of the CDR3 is TGTGCCAGCAGTCACCGACAGGTAGCAGATACGCAGTATTTT. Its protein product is CASSHRQVADTQYF.

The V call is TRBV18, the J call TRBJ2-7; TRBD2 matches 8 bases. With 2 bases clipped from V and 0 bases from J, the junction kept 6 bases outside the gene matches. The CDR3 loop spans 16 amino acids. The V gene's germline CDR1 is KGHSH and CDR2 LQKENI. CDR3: CASSPTTSANSYEQYF. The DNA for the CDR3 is TGTGCCAGCTCACCAACGACTAGCGCAAACTCCTACGAGCAGTACTTC.

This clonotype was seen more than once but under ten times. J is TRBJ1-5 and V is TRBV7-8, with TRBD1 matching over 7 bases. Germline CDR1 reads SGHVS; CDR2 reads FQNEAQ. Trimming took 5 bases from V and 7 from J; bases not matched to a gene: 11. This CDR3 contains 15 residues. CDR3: CASSPEGAGGQPQHF. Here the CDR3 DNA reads TGTGCCAGCAGCCCAGAAGGGGCAGGGGGGCAGCCCCAGCATTTT.

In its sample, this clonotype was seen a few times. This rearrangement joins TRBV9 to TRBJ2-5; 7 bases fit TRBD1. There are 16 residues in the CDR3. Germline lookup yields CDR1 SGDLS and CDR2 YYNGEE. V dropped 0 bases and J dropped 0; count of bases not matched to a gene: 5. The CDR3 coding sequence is TGTGCCAGCAGCGTAGAGGGACAGACGTACCAAGAGACCCAGTACTTC. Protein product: CASSVEGQTYQETQYF.

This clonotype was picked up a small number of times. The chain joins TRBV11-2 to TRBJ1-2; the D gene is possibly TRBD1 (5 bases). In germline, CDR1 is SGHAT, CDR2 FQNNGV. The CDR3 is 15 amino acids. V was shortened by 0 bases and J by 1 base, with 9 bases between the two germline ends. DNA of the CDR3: TGTGCCAGCAGCTTAGATCAGGGTAGTAACTATGGCTACACCTTC. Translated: CASSLDQGSNYGYTF.

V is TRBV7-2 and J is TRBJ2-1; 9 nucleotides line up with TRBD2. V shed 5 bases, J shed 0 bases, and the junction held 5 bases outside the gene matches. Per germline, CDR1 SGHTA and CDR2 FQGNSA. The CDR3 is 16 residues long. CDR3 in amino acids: CASSGARGGSYNEQFF. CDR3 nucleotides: TGTGCCAGCAGCGGGGCGCGGGGGGGCTCCTACAATGAGCAGTTCTTC.

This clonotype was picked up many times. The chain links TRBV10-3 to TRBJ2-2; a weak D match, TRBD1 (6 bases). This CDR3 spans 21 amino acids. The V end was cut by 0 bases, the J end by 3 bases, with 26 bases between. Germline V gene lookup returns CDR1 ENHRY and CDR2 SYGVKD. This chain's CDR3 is CAISESTPGQGALLYTGELFF. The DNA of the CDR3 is TGTGCCATCAGTGAGTCTACCCCGGGACAAGGAGCCCTTCTGTACACCGGGGAGCTGTTTTTT.

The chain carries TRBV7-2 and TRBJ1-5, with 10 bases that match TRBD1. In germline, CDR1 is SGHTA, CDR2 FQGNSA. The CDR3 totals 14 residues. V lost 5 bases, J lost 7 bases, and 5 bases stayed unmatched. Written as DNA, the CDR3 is TGTGCCAGCAGCGGACAGGGGGTCGGACAGCCCCAGCATTTT. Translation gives CASSGQGVGQPQHF.